The clone carrying this T cell receptor (beta chain) appeared many times. The data are from a study of neurological immune-mediated disorders. The cDNA came from 5'RACE, which used 10-nucleotide random UMIs. The yield of each sequencing run was over 160 million TCR-beta sequences from 15-18 subjects. TCRdb called the 5' RACE reads again in MiXCR, with one record for every CDR3 protein. The repertoire holds more than 75,000 distinct CDR3 sequences, with about 9.3% as singletons. Germline V gene data show CDR1 as SGHKS and CDR2 as YYEKEE (reference sequence). There are 16 residues in the CDR3. V shed 5 bases, J shed 4 bases, and the junction held 10 bases outside the gene matches. Blood bank volunteers in Maryland, USA, served as healthy controls. Unsorted libraries came from 2 million PBMCs stored at -80 °C.

The source is a man aged 40-50 years in good health. The chain joins TRBV5-5 to TRBJ2-5, with 11 bases identical to TRBD1. The sample taken for sequencing was PBMCs. The CDR3 reads CASSLPGTGGRETQYF. The CDR3 nucleotides are TGTGCCAGCAGTTTACCCGGGACAGGGGGTCGAGAGACCCAGTACTTC.